Listed here are 7 T cell receptor beta chains from one sample, sequenced in a study of blood T cell repertoires in COVID-19. The assay was immunoSEQ multiplex PCR, and TCRdb's table has in-frame clones only and misses some. The sample holds some 42,000 clones; about nine tenths are singletons and the top ten take around 0.43%. Sample: peripheral blood. These receptors came from a human donor in a cohort sampled during active COVID-19.

The chain uses TRBV5-4 and TRBJ1-6; no reliable D call. Germline CDR1 is SGHNT and CDR2 is YYREEE (reference sequence). The CDR3 totals 14 residues. Trimming removed 4 bases from V and 7 bases from J, with 12 bases in between. CDR3 region: CASSTEVTNSPLHF. For the CDR3, the DNA is TGTGCCAGCAGCACGGAGGTCACAAATTCACCCCTCCACTTT.

The gene calls are TRBV6-2 or TRBV6-3 and TRBJ1-1; weak D call: TRBD1 (6 bases). The CDR3 length is 15 residues. V was trimmed by 0 bases and J by 7 bases, leaving 15 bases between them. Germline-derived CDR1 and CDR2 are MNHEY and SVGEGT. CDR3 loop: CASSYSSGGAGEAFF. The CDR3, as DNA: TGTGCCAGCAGTTACTCGAGTGGGGGCGCGGGTGAAGCTTTCTTT.

This chain links TRBV19 with TRBJ1-5; TRBD1 agrees at 8 bases. Germline trimming cut 6 bases from V and 9 bases from J; bases unmatched to any gene: 16. Germline CDR1 and CDR2: LNHDA and SQIVND (reference sequence). The CDR3 length is 16 residues. The CDR3 protein is CASSFPGTGPPWPQHF. The CDR3 DNA reads TGTGCCAGTAGCTTTCCCGGGACAGGTCCTCCTTGGCCCCAGCATTTT.

This chain uses TRBV4-2 with TRBJ1-1; a weak D match, TRBD1 (6 bases). CDR1 and CDR2 (germline): LGHNA, YNFKEQ. The CDR3 consists of 14 residues. The V end lost 5 bases, the J end lost 1 base, and 11 bases lay between the germline ends. CDR3 loop: CASSIYRANTEAFF. CDR3 in DNA: TGTGCCAGCAGCATATACAGGGCGAACACTGAAGCTTTCTTT.

The V call is TRBV5-8, the J call TRBJ1-1; D perhaps matches TRBD1 (5 bases). The CDR3 is 12 amino acids. The ends were cut back, 0 bases at V and 6 bases at J, with 6 bases in the middle. The germline V gene encodes CDR1 SGHTS and CDR2 YDEGEE. The CDR3 sequence is CASSLARAEAFF. The CDR3 bases are TGTGCCAGCAGCTTGGCCAGGGCTGAAGCTTTCTTT.

This clone was seen once. The V gene is TRBV10-3, the J gene TRBJ2-7; D may be TRBD1 (5 bases). The CDR3 covers 15 residues. Per the germline V gene, CDR1 is ENHRY and CDR2 is SYGVKD. V dropped 2 bases and J dropped 0 bases, with 11 bases sitting between them. DNA for the CDR3: TGTGCCATCAGTGAGGCCGGACACCTCTCCTACGAGCAGTACTTC. It translates to CAISEAGHLSYEQYF.

This chain uses TRBV19 with TRBJ2-7; D possibly corresponds to TRBD2 (5 bases). Germline CDR1 is LNHDA and CDR2 is SQIVND (reference sequence). Trimming left V 3 bases short and J 0 bases short, with 12 bases between. CDR3 length: 15 residues. DNA of the CDR3: TGTGCCAGTAGTATCTGGGCAGAGGGCTCCTACGAGCAGTACTTC. Its protein is CASSIWAEGSYEQYF.